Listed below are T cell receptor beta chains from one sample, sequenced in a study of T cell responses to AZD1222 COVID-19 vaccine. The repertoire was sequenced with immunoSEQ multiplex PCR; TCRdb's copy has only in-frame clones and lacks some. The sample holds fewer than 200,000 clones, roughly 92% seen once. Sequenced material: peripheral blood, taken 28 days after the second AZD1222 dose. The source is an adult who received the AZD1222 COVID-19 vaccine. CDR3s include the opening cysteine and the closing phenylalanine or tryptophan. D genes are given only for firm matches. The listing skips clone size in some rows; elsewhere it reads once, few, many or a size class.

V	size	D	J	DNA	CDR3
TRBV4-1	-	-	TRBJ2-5	TGCGCCAGCAGCCAAGATAATATGGAGACAGAGACCCAGTACTTC	CASSQDNMETETQYF
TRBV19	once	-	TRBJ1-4	TGTGCCAGTAGACCGACAGGCCAAGGGGAAAAACTGTTTTTT	CASRPTGQGEKLFF
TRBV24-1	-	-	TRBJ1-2	TGTGCCACCAGTGATCGCTCCGGCAATGCTAACTATGGCTACACCTTC	CATSDRSGNANYGYTF
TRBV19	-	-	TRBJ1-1	TGTGCCAGTAAAAACCGGGACACTTTGAACACTGAAGCTTTCTTT	CASKNRDTLNTEAFF
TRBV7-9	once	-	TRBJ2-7	TGTGCCAGCAGCCCCAGAGGCCCTTATTACGAGCAGTACTTC	CASSPRGPYYEQYF
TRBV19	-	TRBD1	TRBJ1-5	TGTGCCAGTAGGCCGCAGGGGGCAGGCAATCAGCCCCAGCATTTT	CASRPQGAGNQPQHF
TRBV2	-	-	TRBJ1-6	TGTGCCAGCGCCGGGACTTGGAATTCACCCCTCCACTTT	CASAGTWNSPLHF
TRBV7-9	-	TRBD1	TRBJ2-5	TGTGCCAGCAGCCATCAGACAGGGGGCCGAGAGACCCAGTACTTC	CASSHQTGGRETQYF
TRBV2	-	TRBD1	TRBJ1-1	TGTGCCAGCAGCATGGGACAGGGGAACACTGAAGCTTTCTTT	CASSMGQGNTEAFF
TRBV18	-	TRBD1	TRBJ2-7	TGTGCCAGCGTTACCGGGACAGGTGGGTCCGAGCAGTACTTC	CASVTGTGGSEQYF
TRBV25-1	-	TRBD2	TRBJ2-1	TGTGCCAGCAGTGCCGGACTAGCGGCAATCAATGAGCAGTTCTTC	CASSAGLAAINEQFF
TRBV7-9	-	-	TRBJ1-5	TGTGCCAGCAGCACCACGGGGAATCAGCCCCAGCATTTT	CASSTTGNQPQHF
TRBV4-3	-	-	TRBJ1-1	TGCGCCAGCAGCCAGGGAGGGTTAGGCACTGAAGCTTTCTTT	CASSQGGLGTEAFF
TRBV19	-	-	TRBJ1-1	TGTGCCAGTAGTATCGGAGGGGGGGGTCGTCGCGGGAACACTGAAGCTTTCTTT	CASSIGGGGRRGNTEAFF
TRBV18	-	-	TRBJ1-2	TGTGCCAGCTCACCGAGTTATAACTATGGCTACACCTTC	CASSPSYNYGYTF